The T cell receptor beta chain under discussion was sequenced for a study of blood T cells in healthy people across ages. This CDR3 region has 18 residues. Trimming cost V 5 bases and J 5 bases, with 24 bases left between them. Germline CDR1 reads SEHNR; CDR2 reads FQNEAQ (reference sequence). The donors, healthy Caucasians from Russia, were aged roughly 6 to 95. Study-wide results and caveats: The donors' CMV status was not determined, possibly confounding changes in expanded clonotypes. The unsorted PBMCs prevented any conclusive comparison of naive versus antigen-experienced cells.

In regard to this clonotype: Its target is not known.

Primers used in a second PCR of about 7 to 12 cycles were a sample-barcoded 5' primer and a J-beta primer mix. A 12-random-nucleotide template-switch adaptor tagged each cDNA molecule. TCRdb reprocessed the 5' RACE reads via MiXCR and lists one record per CDR3 protein. The table shows about 680,000 distinct CDR3 sequences, with 49% occurring only once. The sequenced material came from blood. The rearrangement links TRBV7-9 to TRBJ2-2, with a weak D call TRBD1 (6 bases). This TCR derives from a woman aged 55 to 70 in good health. The CDR3 sequence: CASSQNPRGLGYTGELFF. In nucleotides, the CDR3 is TGTGCCAGCAGCCAAAACCCCAGGGGCCTTGGATATACCGGGGAGCTGTTTTTT.